The clone carrying this T cell receptor (beta chain) occurred a few times. This entry comes from a study of blood T cell repertoires in COVID-19. The length of the CDR3 is 15 residues. V shed 4 bases and J shed 3 bases, with 16 bases lying between them. Germline V gene lookup returns CDR1 SGHDT and CDR2 YYEEEE. Here immunoSEQ multiplex PCR was the method, and the copy in TCRdb shows in-frame clones only, minus some. This repertoire shows a few hundred thousand clones, approximately 81% found once; its top ten account for more than 0.75%. The clonotype comes from a man aged 35 to 55 with acute or convalescent COVID-19. This chain links TRBV5-6 with TRBJ1-1; perhaps TRBD1 as D (5 bases). Material: peripheral blood. The CDR3 coding sequence is TGTGCCAGCAGCGGCTTCGGGGGAAAAGACACTGAAGCTTTCTTT. Protein product: CASSGFGGKDTEAFF.